This T cell receptor beta chain was profiled in a study of cytomegalovirus exposure and HLA in healthy donors. Findings of the study overall: Associated with cytomegalovirus, according to the listing, were 150 to 200 TCR beta chains. For most TCR beta V segments, an earlier analysis put the productive rate at about 87% or about 30% of the time. A missense variant in DCLRE1C was later tied to TCR beta V- and J-gene trimming.

CDR1 and CDR2 from the germline V gene are SSHAT and FNYEAQ (reference sequence). The length of the CDR3 is 15 residues. As to this clone: Antigen specificity is unknown. Relative to the germline gene, one junction end is altered; a read error may explain this.

The study ran its PCR with 60 Vbeta and 13 Jbeta primers. Measured with immunoSEQ multiplex PCR; TCRdb has only the in-frame clones, and not every one. The repertoire consists of about 110,000 clones, with 74% occurring once and the leading ten covering 12% to 15%. Sequencing input: PBMCs. This clonotype originated in a woman aged 40 to 50 in good health and CMV-seropositive. The chain combines TRBV7-7 with TRBJ2-7; possibly TRBD2 for D (5 bases). In nucleotides, the CDR3 is TGTGCTAGCAGCCCCGGGGTGGACCCCTCCTACGAGCAGTACTTC. It codes for CASSPGVDPSYEQYF.